This T cell receptor (beta chain) comes out of a study of T-cell memory formation after mild COVID-19. Each CDR3 protein is one row after TCRdb ran MiXCR on the 5' RACE reads. This table has about half a million distinct CDR3 sequences, about 20% appearing once. Germline-derived CDR1 and CDR2 are MNHNY and SVGAGI (reference sequence). This CDR3 comprises 14 residues. V shed 8 bases and J shed 0 bases, with 13 bases lying between them. Sequenced sample: PBMCs or a T cell subset sorted from them (not recorded which). The V gene is TRBV6-6, the J gene TRBJ1-1, with D uncertain. This sequence originates from an adult woman who had mild COVID-19 (a few samples of this study predate the infection). Cell type and time point are not known. The CDR3 bases are TGTGCCAGCTCAAATATTAACGTGAACACTGAAGCTTTCTTT. Amino acids: CASSNINVNTEAFF.